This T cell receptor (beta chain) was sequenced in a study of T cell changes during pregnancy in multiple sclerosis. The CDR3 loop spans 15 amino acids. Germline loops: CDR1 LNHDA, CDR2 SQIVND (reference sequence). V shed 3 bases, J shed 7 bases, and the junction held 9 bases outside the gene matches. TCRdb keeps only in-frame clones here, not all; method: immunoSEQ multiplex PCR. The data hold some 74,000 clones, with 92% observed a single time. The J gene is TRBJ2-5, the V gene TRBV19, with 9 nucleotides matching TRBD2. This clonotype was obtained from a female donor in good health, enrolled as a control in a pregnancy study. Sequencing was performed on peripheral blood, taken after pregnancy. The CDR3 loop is CASSINGGGAGTQYF. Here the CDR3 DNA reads TGTGCCAGTAGTATCAATGGCGGGGGGGCGGGGACCCAGTACTTC.